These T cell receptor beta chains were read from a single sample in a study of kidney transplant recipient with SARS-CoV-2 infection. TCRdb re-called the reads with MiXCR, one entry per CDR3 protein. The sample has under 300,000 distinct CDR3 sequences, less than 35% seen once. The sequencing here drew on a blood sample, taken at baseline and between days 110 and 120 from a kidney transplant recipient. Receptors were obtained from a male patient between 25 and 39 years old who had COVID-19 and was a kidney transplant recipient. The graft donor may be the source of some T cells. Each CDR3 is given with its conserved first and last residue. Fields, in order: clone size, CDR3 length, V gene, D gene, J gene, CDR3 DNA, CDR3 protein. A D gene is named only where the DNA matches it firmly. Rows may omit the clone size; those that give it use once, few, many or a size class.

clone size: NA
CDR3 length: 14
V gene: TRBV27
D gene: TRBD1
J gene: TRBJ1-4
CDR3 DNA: TGTGCCAGCAGTCCTCGACAGGGGGCTGAAAAACTGCTTTTT
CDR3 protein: CASSPRQGAEKLLF

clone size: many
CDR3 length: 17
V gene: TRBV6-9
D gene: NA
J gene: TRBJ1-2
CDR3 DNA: TGTGCCAGCAGTATTATCGAGCCTTACGGAAAGACCTATGGCTACACCTTC
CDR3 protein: CASSIIEPYGKTYGYTF

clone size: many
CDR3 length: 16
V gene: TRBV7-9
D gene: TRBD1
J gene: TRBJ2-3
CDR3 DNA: TGTGCCAGCAGCTCTGGGGGACAGATTAGCACAGATACGCAGTATTTT
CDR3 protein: CASSSGGQISTDTQYF

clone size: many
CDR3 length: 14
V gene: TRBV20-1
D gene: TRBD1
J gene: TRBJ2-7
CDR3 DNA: TGCAGTGCTAGAGATCGTGCAGGGGGCAACGAGCAGTACTTC
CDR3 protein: CSARDRAGGNEQYF

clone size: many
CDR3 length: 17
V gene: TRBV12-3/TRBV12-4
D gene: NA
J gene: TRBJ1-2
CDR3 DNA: TGTGCCAGCAGTATTGAACGCAGCTTCCGAAAGACCTATGGCTACACCTTC
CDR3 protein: CASSIERSFRKTYGYTF

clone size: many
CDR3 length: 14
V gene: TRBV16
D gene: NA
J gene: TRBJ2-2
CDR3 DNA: TGTGCCAGCAGCCAATCAAGGGGCACCGGGGAGCTGTTTTTT
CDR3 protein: CASSQSRGTGELFF

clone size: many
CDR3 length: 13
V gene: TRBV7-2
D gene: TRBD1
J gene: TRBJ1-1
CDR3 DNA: TGTGCCAGCAGCAAGTTACAGGGGATTGAAGCTTTCTTT
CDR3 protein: CASSKLQGIEAFF

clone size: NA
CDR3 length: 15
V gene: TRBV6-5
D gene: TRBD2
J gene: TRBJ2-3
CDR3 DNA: TGTGCCAGCAGTTGCTCTGCGGGAGGGAGGGATACGCAGTATTTT
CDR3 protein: CASSCSAGGRDTQYF

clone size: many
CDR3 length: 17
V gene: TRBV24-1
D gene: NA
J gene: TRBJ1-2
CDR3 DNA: TGTGCCACCAGTCTATGGCGTAGTACCAGAAAGACCTATGGCTACACCTTC
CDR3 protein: CATSLWRSTRKTYGYTF

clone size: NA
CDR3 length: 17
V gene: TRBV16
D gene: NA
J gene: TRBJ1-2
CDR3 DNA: TGTGTCAGCAGCGTTCGTCGGGTCGTTAGAAAGACCTATGGCTACACCTTC
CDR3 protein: CVSSVRRVVRKTYGYTF

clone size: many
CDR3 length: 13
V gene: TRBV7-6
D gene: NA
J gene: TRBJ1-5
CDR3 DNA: TGTGCCAGCAGTCAGTATAGCAATCAGCCCCAGCATTTT
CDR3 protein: CASSQYSNQPQHF

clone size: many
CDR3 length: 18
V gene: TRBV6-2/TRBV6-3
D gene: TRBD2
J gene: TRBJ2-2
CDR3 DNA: TGTGCCAGCAGTTACTCCGGGACTAGCGGGGTGAACACCGGGGAGCTGTTTTTT
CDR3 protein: CASSYSGTSGVNTGELFF

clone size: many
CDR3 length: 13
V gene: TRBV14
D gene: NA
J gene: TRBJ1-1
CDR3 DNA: TGTGCCAGCAGCCGAGGCGTGCGCACTGAAGCTTTCTTT
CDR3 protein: CASSRGVRTEAFF

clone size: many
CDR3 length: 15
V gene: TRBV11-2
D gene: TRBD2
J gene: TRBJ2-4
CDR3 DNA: TGTGCCAGCAGCTTAATAGGTCTAGCGGCAAACATTCAGTACTTC
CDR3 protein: CASSLIGLAANIQYF

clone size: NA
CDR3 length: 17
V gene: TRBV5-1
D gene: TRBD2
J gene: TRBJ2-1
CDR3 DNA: TGCGCCAGCAGCTTGGGGGGAGTAGCGGGAACCTACAATGAGCAGTTCTTC
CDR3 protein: CASSLGGVAGTYNEQFF

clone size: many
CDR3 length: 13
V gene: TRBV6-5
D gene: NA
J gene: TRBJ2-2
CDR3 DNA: TGTGCCAGCAGCGGGACTGACACCGGGGAGCTGTTTTTT
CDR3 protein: CASSGTDTGELFF

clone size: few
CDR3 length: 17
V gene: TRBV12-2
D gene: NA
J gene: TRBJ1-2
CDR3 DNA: TGTGCAAGTCGCGGTCAGGCGACTCCACGAAAGACCTATGGCTACACCTTC
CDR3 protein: CASRGQATPRKTYGYTF

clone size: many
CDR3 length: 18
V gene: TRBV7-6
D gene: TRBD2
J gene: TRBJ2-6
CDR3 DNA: TGTGCCAGCAGCCCCCTTTTGGGAGGGAGCTCTGGGGCCAACGTCCTGACTTTC
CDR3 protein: CASSPLLGGSSGANVLTF

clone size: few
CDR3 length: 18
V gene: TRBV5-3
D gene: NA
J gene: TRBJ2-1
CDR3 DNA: TGTGCCAGAAGCCCCCCCCTCAGGGCGTGGGATATCATCGCGGAGCAGTTCTTC
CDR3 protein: CARSPPLRAWDIIAEQFF

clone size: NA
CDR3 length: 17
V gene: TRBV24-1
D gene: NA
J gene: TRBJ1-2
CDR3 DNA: TGTGCCACCAGTACAGTACATAGTACCAGAAAGACCTATGGCTACACCTTC
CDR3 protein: CATSTVHSTRKTYGYTF

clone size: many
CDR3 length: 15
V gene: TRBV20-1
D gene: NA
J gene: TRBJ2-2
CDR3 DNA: TGCAGTGCTAGATCATGGAGGGGTAGCACCGGGGAGCTGTTTTTT
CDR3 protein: CSARSWRGSTGELFF

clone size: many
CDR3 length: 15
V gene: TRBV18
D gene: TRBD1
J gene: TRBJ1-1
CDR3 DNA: TGTGCCAGCTCACCCGCCGGGACAGACAACACTGAAGCTTTCTTT
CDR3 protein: CASSPAGTDNTEAFF

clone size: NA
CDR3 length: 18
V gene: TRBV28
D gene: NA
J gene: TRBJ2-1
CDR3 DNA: TGTGCCAGCAGTCCTGTCCCCTGGGGACGGAGCTCCTACAATGAGCAGTTCTTC
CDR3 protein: CASSPVPWGRSSYNEQFF

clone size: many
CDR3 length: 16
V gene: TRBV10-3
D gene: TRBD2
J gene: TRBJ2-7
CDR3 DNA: TGTGCCATCAGTGTTCGGCGGACTAGCGAAAAATACGAGCAGTACTTC
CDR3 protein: CAISVRRTSEKYEQYF

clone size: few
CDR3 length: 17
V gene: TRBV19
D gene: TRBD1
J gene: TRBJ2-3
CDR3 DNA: TGTGCCAGTAGTACTGACAGGGACAGGGATATCGCAGATACGCAGTATTTT
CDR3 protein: CASSTDRDRDIADTQYF

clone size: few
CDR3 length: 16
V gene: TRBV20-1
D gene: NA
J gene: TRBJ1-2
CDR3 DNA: TGCAGTGCTTCAGAAGGGCTGTTTCGAAAGACCTATGGCTACACCTTC
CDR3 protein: CSASEGLFRKTYGYTF

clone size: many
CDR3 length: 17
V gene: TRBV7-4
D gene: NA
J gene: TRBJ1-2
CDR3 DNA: TGTGCCAGCAGCCTCAGATCTTCAGCTCGAAAGACCTATGGCTACACCTTC
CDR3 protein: CASSLRSSARKTYGYTF

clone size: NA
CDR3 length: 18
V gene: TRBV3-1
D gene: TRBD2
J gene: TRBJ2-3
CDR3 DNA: TGTGCCAGCAGCCAAGATTCGACTAGCGGGAGGGCCAAAGATGCGCAGTATTTT
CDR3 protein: CASSQDSTSGRAKDAQYF

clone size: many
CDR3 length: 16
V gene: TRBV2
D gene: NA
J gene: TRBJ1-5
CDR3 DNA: TGTGCCAGCAGTATCAGAGAAAGGAATAGCAATCAGCCCCAGCATTTT
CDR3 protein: CASSIRERNSNQPQHF

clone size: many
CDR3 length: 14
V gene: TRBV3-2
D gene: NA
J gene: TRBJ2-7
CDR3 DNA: TGTGCCAGCAGCCGGCAGGCCATGGGGTACGAGCAGTACTTC
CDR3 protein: CASSRQAMGYEQYF

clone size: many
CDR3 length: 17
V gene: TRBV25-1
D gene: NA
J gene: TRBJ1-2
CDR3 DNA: TGTGCCAGCAGTCTTACTCAAGAACTGGGAAAGACCTATGGCTACACCTTC
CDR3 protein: CASSLTQELGKTYGYTF

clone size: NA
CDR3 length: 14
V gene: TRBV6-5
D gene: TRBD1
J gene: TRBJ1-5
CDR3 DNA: TGCGCCAGCAGTTACCAGGGGGCTTATCTGCCCCAGCATTTT
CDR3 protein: CASSYQGAYLPQHF

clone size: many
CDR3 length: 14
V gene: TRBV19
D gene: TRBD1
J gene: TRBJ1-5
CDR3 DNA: TGTGCCAGTAGTACGGACAGGCTCAATCAGCCCCAGCATTTT
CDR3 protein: CASSTDRLNQPQHF

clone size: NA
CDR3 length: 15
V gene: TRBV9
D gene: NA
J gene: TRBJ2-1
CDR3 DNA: TGTGCCAGCAGCGTACTCTATGGTTTTGGCAATGAGCAGTTCTTC
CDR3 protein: CASSVLYGFGNEQFF

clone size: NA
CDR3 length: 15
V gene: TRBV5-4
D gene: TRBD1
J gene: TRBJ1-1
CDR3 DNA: TGTGCCAGCAGCCTGGGGACAGGGAGGGCCACTGAAGCTTTCTTT
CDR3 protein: CASSLGTGRATEAFF

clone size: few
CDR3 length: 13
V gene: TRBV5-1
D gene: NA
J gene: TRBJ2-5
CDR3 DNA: TGCGCCAGCAGCCAATTCCTACAGGGGACCCAGTACTTC
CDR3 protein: CASSQFLQGTQYF

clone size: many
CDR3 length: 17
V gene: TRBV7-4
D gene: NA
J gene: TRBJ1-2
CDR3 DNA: TGTGCCAGCAGCTACAAATGTTCAGCTCGAAAGACCTATGGCTACACCTTC
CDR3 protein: CASSYKCSARKTYGYTF

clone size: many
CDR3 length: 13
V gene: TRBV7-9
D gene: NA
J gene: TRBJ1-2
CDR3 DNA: TGTGCCAGCAGCTTAGGGGGTAATTCTGGCTACACCTTC
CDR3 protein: CASSLGGNSGYTF

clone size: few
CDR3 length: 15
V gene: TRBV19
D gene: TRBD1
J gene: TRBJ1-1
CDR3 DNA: TGTGCCAGTAGTATTGTCGCAGGGGGAGGGACTGAAGCTTTCTTT
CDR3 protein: CASSIVAGGGTEAFF

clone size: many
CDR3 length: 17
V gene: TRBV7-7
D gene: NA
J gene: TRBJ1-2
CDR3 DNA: TGTGCCAGCAGCGCGTTTATTAAGTGCCGAAAGACCTATGGCTACACCTTC
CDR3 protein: CASSAFIKCRKTYGYTF

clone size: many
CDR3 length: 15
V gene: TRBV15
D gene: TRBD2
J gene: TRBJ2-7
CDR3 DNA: TGTGCCACCGGAAAGGTAATAGCGGGACTCTACGAGCAGTACTTC
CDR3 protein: CATGKVIAGLYEQYF

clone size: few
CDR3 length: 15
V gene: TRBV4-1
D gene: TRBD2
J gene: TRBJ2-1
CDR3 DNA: TGCGCCAGCAGCCCCGCGGTAGCGGGGGGCAATGAGCAGTTCTTC
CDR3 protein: CASSPAVAGGNEQFF

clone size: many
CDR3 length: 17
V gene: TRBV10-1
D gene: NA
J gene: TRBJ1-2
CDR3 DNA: TGCGCCAGCAGTATATGTTCAAGATCGCGAAAGACCTATGGCTACACCTTC
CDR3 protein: CASSICSRSRKTYGYTF

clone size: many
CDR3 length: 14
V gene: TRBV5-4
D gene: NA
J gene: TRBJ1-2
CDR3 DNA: TGTGCCAGCAGCCTGGTTGCGGGTGGCTATGGCTACACCTTC
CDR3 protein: CASSLVAGGYGYTF

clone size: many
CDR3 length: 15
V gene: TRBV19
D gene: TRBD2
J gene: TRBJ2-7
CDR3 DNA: TGTGCCAGTAGTACCGGGACTAGCGAAGTGCTCGAGCAGTACTTC
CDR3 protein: CASSTGTSEVLEQYF

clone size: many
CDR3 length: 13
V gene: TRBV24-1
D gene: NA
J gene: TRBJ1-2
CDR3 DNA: TGTGCCATGACACGACAGAGAACCTATGGCTACACCTTC
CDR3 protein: CAMTRQRTYGYTF

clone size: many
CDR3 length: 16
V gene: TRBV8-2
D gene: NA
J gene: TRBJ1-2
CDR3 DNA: TGTGGCAGTGAAGTTGGTGATAGCCGAAAGACCTATGGCTACACCTTC
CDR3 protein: CGSEVGDSRKTYGYTF

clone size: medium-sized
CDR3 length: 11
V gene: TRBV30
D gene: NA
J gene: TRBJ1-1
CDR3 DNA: TGTGCCTGGAGTGTGGTGGATGAAGCTTTCTTT
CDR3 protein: CAWSVVDEAFF